This is a list of T cell receptor beta chains from one sample in a study of T cell changes during pregnancy in multiple sclerosis. Clones were sequenced by immunoSEQ multiplex PCR, and TCRdb holds only the in-frame ones, with some missing. Counted here are roughly 60,000 clones, around 90% occurring once; the ten biggest clones make up about 2%. Sample: peripheral blood, taken in the second trimester of pregnancy. These receptors all stem from a female donor in good health, enrolled as a control in a pregnancy study. The CDR3 runs from the conserved cysteine through the conserved F or W. Fields, in order: CDR3 protein, V gene, J gene.

CASSLARGHTGELFF	TRBV5-1	TRBJ2-2
CASSAAGYEKLFF	TRBV7-8	TRBJ1-4
CASSLPGQGGEQYF	TRBV27	TRBJ2-7
CASSSDRNGYGYTF	TRBV5-1	TRBJ1-2
CASSPRTGGVTGELFF	TRBV27	TRBJ2-2
CASSLLVFYEQYF	TRBV28	TRBJ2-7
CASSYRSFTGEQYF	TRBV6-5	TRBJ2-7
CASSPQIGGYNEQFF	TRBV25-1	TRBJ2-1
CATGLAGGTEQFF	TRBV19	TRBJ2-1
CASSMPGYNEQFF	TRBV19	TRBJ2-1
CASSGQGSEQYF	TRBV9	TRBJ2-7
CASSLGGGGADTQYF	TRBV11-2	TRBJ2-3
CASSSPPGQGASGGYTF	TRBV7-9	TRBJ1-2
CASTKDRGGEKLFF	TRBV2	TRBJ1-4
CASSVDVEGETQYF	TRBV9	TRBJ2-5
CASSRSGLEDTQYF	TRBV14	TRBJ2-3
CSVLGGRHRGYTF	TRBV29-1	TRBJ1-2
CATERDTEAFF	TRBV30	TRBJ1-1
CASSPGTNNQPQHF	TRBV18	TRBJ1-5
CASSRGTAPYEQYF	TRBV5-4	TRBJ2-7
CASSIRDHNQPQHF	TRBV19	TRBJ1-5
CASSQGDRGLFYYEQYF	TRBV4-1	TRBJ2-7
CASSLTGFNEKLFF	TRBV27	TRBJ1-4
CASSDYNEQYF	TRBV6-1	TRBJ2-7
CASSLAVNTEAFF	TRBV5-1	TRBJ1-1
CASSLGGFESGNTIYF	TRBV7-8	TRBJ1-3
CASSPHGTGGSEQYF	TRBV28	TRBJ2-7
CASSPRMSSYNEQFF	TRBV7-9	TRBJ2-1
CASSFRLAGVDTQYF	TRBV5-6	TRBJ2-3
CASSPGAGAQPQHF	TRBV18	TRBJ1-5
CASSFGRGNTGELFF	TRBV11-3	TRBJ2-2
CASHDRVAEAFF	TRBV5-5	TRBJ1-1
CASSLDTSQAFF	TRBV7-2	TRBJ1-1
CAWSVHGLQYF	TRBV30	TRBJ2-7
CASSQPSASGSYEQYF	TRBV4-1	TRBJ2-7
CASSEAEMNTEAFF	TRBV25-1	TRBJ1-1
CASSLTGGSGNEQFF	TRBV7-3	TRBJ2-1
CASSPTSGKSYEQYF	TRBV18	TRBJ2-7
CASSPGQGQTQYF	TRBV2	TRBJ2-5
CSVGGTQIRTQYF	TRBV29-1	TRBJ2-5